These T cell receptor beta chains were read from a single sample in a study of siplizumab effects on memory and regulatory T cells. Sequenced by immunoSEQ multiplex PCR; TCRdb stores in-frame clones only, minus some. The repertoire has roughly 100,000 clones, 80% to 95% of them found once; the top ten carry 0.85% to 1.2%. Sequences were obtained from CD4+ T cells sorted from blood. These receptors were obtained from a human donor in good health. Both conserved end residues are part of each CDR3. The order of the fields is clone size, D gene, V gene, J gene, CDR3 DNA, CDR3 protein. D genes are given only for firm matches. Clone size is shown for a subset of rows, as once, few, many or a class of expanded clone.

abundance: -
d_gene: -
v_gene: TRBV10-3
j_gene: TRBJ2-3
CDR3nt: TGTGCCATCAGTGACGGTCCAATCACAGATACGCAGTATTTT
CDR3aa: CAISDGPITDTQYF

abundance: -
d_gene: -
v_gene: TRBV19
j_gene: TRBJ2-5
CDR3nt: TGTGCCAGTAGTACTTGGAGGGGCGAAGAGACCCAGTACTTC
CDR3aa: CASSTWRGEETQYF

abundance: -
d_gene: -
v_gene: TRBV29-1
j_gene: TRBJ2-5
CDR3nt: TGCAGCGTTCGTGGACTATTTCAAGAGACCCAGTACTTC
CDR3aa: CSVRGLFQETQYF

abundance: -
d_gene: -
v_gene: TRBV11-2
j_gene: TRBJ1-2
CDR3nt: TGTGCCAGCAGCTTAGATTTCGGCGGCTCCTATGGCTACACCTTC
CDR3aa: CASSLDFGGSYGYTF

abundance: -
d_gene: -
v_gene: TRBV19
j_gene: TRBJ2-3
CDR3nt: TGTGCCAGTAGCCGGCCCACAGATACGCAGTATTTT
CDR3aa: CASSRPTDTQYF

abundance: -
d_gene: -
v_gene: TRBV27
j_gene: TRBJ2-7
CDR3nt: TGTGCCAGCAGTTTCGCCCCGGACGGAGCCTACGAGCAGTACTTC
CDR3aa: CASSFAPDGAYEQYF

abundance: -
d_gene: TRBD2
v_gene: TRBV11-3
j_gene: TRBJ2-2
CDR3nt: TGTGCCAGCAGCCTCGGACTAGCGGGAGGAGCCGGGGAGCTGTTTTTT
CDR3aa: CASSLGLAGGAGELFF

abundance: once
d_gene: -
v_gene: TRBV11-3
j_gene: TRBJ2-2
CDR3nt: TGTGCCAGCAGCTCAGTCGGGGGGCTTGCCGGGGAGCTGTTTTTT
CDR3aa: CASSSVGGLAGELFF

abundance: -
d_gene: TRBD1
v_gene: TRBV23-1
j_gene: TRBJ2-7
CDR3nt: TGCGCCAGCAGTCACAGGGGGATGAGCTACGAGCAGTACTTC
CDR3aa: CASSHRGMSYEQYF

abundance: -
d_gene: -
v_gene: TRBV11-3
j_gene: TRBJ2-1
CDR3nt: TGTGCCAGCAGCTTAGACAAAAGGGGGGCTCCTTCTATTGAGCAGTTCTTC
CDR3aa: CASSLDKRGAPSIEQFF

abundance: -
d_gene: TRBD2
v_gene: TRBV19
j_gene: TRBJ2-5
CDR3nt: TGTGCCAGTAGTGGCAGACTAGCGGGCGGGGAGACCCAGTACTTC
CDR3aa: CASSGRLAGGETQYF

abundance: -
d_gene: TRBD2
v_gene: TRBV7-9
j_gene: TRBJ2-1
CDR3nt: TGTGCCAGCAGCCCCCTCAGCGGGAGATCTTACAATGAGCAGTTCTTC
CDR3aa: CASSPLSGRSYNEQFF

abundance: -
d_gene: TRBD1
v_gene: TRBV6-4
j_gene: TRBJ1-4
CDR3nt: TGTGCTGTCAGGGGGTGGAGTGAAAAACTGTTTTTT
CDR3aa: CAVRGWSEKLFF

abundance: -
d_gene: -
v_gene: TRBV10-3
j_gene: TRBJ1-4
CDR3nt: TGTGCCATCAGTGAGCCCAGGAATGAAAAACTGTTTTTT
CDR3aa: CAISEPRNEKLFF

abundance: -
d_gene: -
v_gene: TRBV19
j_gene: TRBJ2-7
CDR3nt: TGTGCCTCTAGGGACGACTCCTACGAGCAGTACTTC
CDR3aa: CASRDDSYEQYF

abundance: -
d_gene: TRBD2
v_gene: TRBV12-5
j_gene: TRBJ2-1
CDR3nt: TGTGCTAGTGGTTCGGGACTAGGGACCTACAATGAGCAGTTCTTC
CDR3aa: CASGSGLGTYNEQFF

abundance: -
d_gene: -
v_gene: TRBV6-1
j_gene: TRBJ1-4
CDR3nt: TGTGCCAGCAGGGAAGACAGGCCCGCGGGGGAAAAACTGTTTTTT
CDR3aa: CASREDRPAGEKLFF

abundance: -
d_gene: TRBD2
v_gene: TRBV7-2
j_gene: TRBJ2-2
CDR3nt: TGTGCCAGCAGCCCGGGACTACAACAGACCGGGGAGCTGTTTTTT
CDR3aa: CASSPGLQQTGELFF

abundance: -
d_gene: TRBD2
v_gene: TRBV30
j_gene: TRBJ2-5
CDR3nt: TGTGCCTGGAGGGGGGGGGACACCCAGTACTTC
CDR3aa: CAWRGGDTQYF

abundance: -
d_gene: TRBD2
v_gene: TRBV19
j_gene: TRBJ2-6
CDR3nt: TGTGCCAGTAGTATGGGTGGCGGGAGGGTCTCTGGGGCCAACGTCCTGACTTTC
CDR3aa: CASSMGGGRVSGANVLTF

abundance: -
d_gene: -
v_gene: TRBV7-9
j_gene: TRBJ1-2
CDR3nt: TGTGCCAGCAGCTTTGACGGTAACTATGGCTACACCTTC
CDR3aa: CASSFDGNYGYTF

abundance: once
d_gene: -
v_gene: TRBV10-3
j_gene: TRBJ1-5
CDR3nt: TGTGCCATCAGTGAGTCGACAGGATTGAATCAGCCCCAGCATTTT
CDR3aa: CAISESTGLNQPQHF

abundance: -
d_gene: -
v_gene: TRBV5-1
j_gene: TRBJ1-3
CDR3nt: TGCGCCAGCAGCCTAGGCACCTCTGGAAACACCATATATTTT
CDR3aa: CASSLGTSGNTIYF

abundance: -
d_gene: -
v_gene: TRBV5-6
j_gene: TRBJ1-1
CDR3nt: TGTGCCAGCAGCCGTAGCAAGGACACGAACACTGAAGCTTTCTTT
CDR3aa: CASSRSKDTNTEAFF